A single sample gave rise to the 2 T cell receptor beta chains below, sequenced in a study of CD8+CD57+ T cells in acquired aplastic anemia. Using genomic DNA as the template, TCR beta VDJ and CDR3 profiling was carried out. MiXCR, run by TCRdb on the reads, gives a single entry per CDR3 protein. The table includes fewer than 250,000 distinct CDR3 sequences, around 45% detected once. For sequencing, patients were chosen who had shown expansion of CD8+CD57+ cells by flow cytometry. Sequences were obtained from sorted CD4+, CD8+, or CD8+CD57+ T cells (not recorded which) from PBMCs. Receptor source: a human donor with aplastic anemia.

V usage is TRBV2 and J usage is TRBJ1-2; 7 bases fit TRBD1. J gave up 8 bases and V 6 bases, and 15 bases lay outside the gene matches. This CDR3 spans 15 amino acids. Germline V gives CDR1 SNHLY, CDR2 FYNNEI. In DNA form, the CDR3 reads TGTGCCAGCAGCCGAGACAATGACAGGGTTGGCGGCTACACCTTC. Protein: CASSRDNDRVGGYTF.

The chain carries TRBV19 and TRBJ1-4, with D maybe TRBD1 (5 bases). The germline gives CDR1 LNHDA, CDR2 SQIVND (reference sequence). V was pared by 2 bases and J by 8 bases, with 12 bases between. CDR3 length: 14 amino acids. CDR3 region: CASSIRDGLEKLFF. The CDR3 coding sequence is TGTGCCAGTAGTATAAGGGACGGGTTAGAAAAACTGTTTTTT.